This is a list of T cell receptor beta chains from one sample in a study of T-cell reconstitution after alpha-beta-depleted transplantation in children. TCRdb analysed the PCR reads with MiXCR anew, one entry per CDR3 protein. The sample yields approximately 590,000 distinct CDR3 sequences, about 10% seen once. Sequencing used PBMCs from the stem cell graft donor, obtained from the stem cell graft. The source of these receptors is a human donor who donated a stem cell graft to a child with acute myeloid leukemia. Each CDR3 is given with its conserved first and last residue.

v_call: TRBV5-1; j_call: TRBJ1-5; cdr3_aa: CASSLGGAENQPQHF
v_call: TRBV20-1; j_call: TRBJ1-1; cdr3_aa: CSASPGEVSQKNTEAFF
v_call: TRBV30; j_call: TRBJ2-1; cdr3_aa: CAFDLAGGHEQFF
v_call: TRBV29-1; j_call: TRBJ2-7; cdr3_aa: CSVHNSGPGHEQYF
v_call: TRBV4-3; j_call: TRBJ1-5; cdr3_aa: CASSQDLVGLQPQHF
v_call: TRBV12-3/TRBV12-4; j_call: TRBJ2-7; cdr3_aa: CASSRQGNHEQYF
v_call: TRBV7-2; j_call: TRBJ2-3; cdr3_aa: CASTPSGLAGGTGTQYF
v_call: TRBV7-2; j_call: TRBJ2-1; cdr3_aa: CASSRTSGSIGEQFF
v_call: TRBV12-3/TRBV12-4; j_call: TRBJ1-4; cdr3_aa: CASSLRTANEKLFF
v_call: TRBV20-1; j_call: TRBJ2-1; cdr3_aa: CSARDRRVLNEQFF
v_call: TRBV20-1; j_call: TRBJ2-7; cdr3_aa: CSAPGTVSYEQYF
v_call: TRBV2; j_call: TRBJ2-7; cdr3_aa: CASRRGSYEQYF
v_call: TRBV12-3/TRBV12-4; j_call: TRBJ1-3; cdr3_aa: CASSLALSGRRSGNTIYF
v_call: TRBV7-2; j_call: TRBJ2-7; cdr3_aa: CASSLRGAGTYEQYF
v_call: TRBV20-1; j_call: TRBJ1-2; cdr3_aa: CSARDYRQPNYGYTF
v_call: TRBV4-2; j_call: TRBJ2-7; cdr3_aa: CASSRWSTSYEQYF
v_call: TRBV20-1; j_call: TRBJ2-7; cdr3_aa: CSASLIASGSNEQYF
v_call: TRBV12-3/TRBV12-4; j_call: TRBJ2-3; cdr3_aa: CASSSPAGQGRTDTQYF
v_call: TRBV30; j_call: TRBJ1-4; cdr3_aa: CAWRDGGTTNEKLFF
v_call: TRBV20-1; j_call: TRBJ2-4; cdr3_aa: CSATESGGIAKNIQYF
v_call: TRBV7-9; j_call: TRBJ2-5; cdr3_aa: CASSLVLAGNQETQYF
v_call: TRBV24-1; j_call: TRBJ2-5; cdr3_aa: CATSDSGLAEETQYF
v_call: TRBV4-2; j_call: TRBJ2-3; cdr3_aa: CASSQPGLAGESTDTQYF
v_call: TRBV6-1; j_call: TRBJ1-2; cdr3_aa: CASSELGAFVGYTF
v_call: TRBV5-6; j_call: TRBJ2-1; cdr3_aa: CASRSTGQGIGEQFF
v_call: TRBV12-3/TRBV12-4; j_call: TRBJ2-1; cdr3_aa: CASSFLGVANEQFF
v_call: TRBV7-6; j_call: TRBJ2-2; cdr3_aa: CASSSFSGELFF
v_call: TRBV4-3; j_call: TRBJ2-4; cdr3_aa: CASSQVAGDFNIQYF
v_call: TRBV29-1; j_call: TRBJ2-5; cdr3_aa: CSAITGGKTQYF
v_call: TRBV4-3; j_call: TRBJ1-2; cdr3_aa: CASSQTTGTGNGYTF
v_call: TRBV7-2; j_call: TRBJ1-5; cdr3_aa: CASSLDRNRPQHF
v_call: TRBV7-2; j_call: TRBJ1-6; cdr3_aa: CASSLMGHLPGGSPLHF